This T cell receptor (beta chain) was retrieved from a study of CD8 T cells in ankylosing spondylitis. V shed 3 bases and J shed 2 bases, with 10 bases lying between them. The CDR3 is 14 amino acids. Germline V gene lookup returns CDR1 SQVTM and CDR2 ANQGSEA. This clonotype was detected ten times or more. What it recognizes is unknown. Study-wide results and caveats: In ankylosing spondylitis blood, a motif of seven to nine highly homologous TCR beta variants appeared characteristic. Disease-linked clones proved CD8+ and comparatively uncommon in peripheral blood.

Each CDR3 protein is one row after TCRdb ran MiXCR on the 5' RACE reads. The table shows more than 250,000 distinct CDR3 sequences, with approximately 8.2% occurring only once. The sequence was collected from a male donor with ankylosing spondylitis. The sequencing input was blood, either unsorted or a sorted T cell fraction (not recorded which). V and J are TRBV29-1 and TRBJ2-2; D call uncertain. CDR3 protein: CSVDTAFNTGELFF. The CDR3 DNA follows: TGCAGCGTTGATACAGCTTTTAACACCGGGGAGCTGTTTTTT.